This T cell receptor beta chain stems from a study of T-cell memory formation after mild COVID-19. This clonotype was seen only a few times. Its antigen is as yet unknown. The study's findings and limits: CD4+ contracting clones were mainly CM and EM; CD8+ ones, EMRA. Memory cells collected pre-infection included some clones that later responded, suggesting cross-reactive memory joined.

The CDR3 sequence is 13 residues long. Trimming took off 11 bases at V and 5 bases at J, with 16 bases between the two ends. Per the germline V gene, CDR1 is PRHDT and CDR2 is FYEKMQ (reference sequence). Via MiXCR, TCRdb re-called the 5' RACE reads, giving one row per CDR3 protein. The sample holds approximately 340,000 distinct CDR3 sequences, roughly 15% seen once. The sequenced sample consisted of PBMCs or a T cell subset sorted from them (not recorded which). The genes are TRBV13 and TRBJ2-1; D gene ambiguous. This receptor was identified in a young man who had mild COVID-19 (a few samples of this study predate the infection). Cell type and time point are not known. For the CDR3, the DNA is TGTGCCTCGAAAGCGCTCCTGAACAATGAGCAGTTCTTC. It encodes CASKALLNNEQFF.